This TCR beta chain was profiled in a study of blood T cell repertoires in COVID-19. Whole-study context: Spain, Italy and the United States supplied samples that represented acute and convalescent COVID-19. Nucleic acid was either cDNA or gDNA, and it came from T cells, B-cell-depleted T cells, or PBMCs.

It was during active infection that Seattle patients were enrolled and then longitudinally followed. The method was immunoSEQ multiplex PCR; TCRdb's version includes in-frame clones alone and lacks a portion of them. The sample holds some 270,000 clones, roughly 84% seen once. Per germline, CDR1 GTSNPN and CDR2 SVGIG (reference sequence). Trimming removed 7 bases from V and 12 bases from J, with 10 bases in between. This CDR3 has 10 residues. The sequenced sample was peripheral blood. This clonotype was sampled from a human donor with COVID-19, enrolled during active disease. The donor label of this sample is uncertain. The chain employs TRBV30 and TRBJ1-6; no clear D gene. Here the CDR3 DNA reads TGTGCCTTAGGAGTTCAACCCCTCCACTTT. Its protein is CALGVQPLHF. Combining the CDR3 with reference TRBV30 and TRBJ1-6 gives the whole variable domain SQTIHQWPATLVQPVGSPLSLECTVEGTSNPNLYWYRQAAGRGLQLLFYSVGIGQISSEVPQNLSASRPQDRQFILSSKKLLLSDSGFYLCALGVQPLHFGNGTRLTVT.